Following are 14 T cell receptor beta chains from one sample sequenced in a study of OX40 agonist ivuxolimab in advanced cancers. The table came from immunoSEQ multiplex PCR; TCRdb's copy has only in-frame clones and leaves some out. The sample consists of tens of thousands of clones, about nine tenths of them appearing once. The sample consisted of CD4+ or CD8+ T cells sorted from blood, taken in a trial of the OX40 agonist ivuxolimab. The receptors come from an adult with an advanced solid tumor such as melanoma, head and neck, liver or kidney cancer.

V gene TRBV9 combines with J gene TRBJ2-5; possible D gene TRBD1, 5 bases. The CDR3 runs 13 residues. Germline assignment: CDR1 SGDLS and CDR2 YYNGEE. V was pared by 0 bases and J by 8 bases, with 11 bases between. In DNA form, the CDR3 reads TGTGCCAGCAGCGTAGCTACAAGGGGTACCCAGTACTTC. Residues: CASSVATRGTQYF.

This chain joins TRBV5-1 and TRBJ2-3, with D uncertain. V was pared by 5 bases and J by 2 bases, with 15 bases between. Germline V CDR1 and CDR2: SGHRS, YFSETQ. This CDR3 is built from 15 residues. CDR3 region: CASSFDVTPTDTQYF. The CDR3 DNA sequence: TGCGCCAGCAGTTTCGACGTGACCCCCACAGATACGCAGTATTTT. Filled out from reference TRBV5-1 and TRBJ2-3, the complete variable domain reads KAGVTQTPRYLIKTRGQQVTLSCSPISGHRSVSWYQQTPGQGLQFLFEYFSETQRNKGNFPGRFSGRQFSNSRSEMNVSTLELGDSALYLCASSFDVTPTDTQYFGPGTRLTVL.

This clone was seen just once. The CDR3 DNA sequence: TGTGCCAGCAGCCTAGGGGCCTCCGAAGAAGCTTTCTTT. This encodes CASSLGASEEAFF. The V gene is TRBV11-2, the J gene TRBJ1-1; D is perhaps TRBD1 (5 bases). This CDR3 region has 13 residues. The germline gives CDR1 SGHAT, CDR2 FQNNGV. Trimming removed 5 bases from V and 8 bases from J, with 15 bases in between.

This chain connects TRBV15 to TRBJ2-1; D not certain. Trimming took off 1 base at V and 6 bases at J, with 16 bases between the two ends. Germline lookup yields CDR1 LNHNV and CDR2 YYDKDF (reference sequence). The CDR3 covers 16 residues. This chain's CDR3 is CATSRGSYGRLNEQFF. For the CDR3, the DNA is TGTGCCACCAGCAGAGGATCGTACGGTAGACTCAATGAGCAGTTCTTC. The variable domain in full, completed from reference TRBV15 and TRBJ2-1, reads DAMVIQNPRYQVTQFGKPVTLSCSQTLNHNVMYWYQQKSSQAPKLLFHYYDKDFNNEADTPDNFQSRRPNTSFCFLDIRSPGLGDTAMYLCATSRGSYGRLNEQFFGPGTRLTVL.

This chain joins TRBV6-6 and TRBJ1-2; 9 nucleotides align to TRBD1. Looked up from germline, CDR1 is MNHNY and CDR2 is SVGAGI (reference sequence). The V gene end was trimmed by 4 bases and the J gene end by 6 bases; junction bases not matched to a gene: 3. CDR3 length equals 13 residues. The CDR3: CASSSRDRDGYTF. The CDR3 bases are TGTGCCAGCAGTTCCCGGGACAGGGATGGCTACACCTTC.

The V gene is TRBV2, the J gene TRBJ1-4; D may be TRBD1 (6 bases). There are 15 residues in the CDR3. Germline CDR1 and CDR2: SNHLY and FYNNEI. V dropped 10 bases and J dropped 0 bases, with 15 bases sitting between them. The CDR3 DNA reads TGTGCCACCTTAAGGGGGGTGTCAACTAATGAAAAACTGTTTTTT. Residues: CATLRGVSTNEKLFF.

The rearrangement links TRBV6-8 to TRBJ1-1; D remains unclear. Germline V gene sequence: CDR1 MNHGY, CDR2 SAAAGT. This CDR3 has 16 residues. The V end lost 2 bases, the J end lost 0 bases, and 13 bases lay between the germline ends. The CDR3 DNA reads TGTGCCAGCAGTTACATGGGCAGGTCAATGAACACTGAAGCTTTCTTT. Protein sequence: CASSYMGRSMNTEAFF.

CDR3 in DNA: TGTGCCAGCTCCCCGCAGGCAGGGGTCTTCAATGGCTACACCTTC. It codes for CASSPQAGVFNGYTF. V and J are TRBV18 and TRBJ1-2, with D maybe TRBD1 (6 bases). This CDR3 has 15 amino acids. Germline-derived CDR1 and CDR2 are KGHSH and LQKENI. Trimming removed 6 bases from V and 6 bases from J, with 20 bases in between. Combining the CDR3 with reference TRBV18 and TRBJ1-2 gives the whole variable domain NAGVMQNPRHLVRRRGQEARLRCSPMKGHSHVYWYRQLPEEGLKFMVYLQKENIIDESGMPKERFSAEFPKEGPSILRIQQVVRGDSAAYFCASSPQAGVFNGYTFGSGTRLTVV.

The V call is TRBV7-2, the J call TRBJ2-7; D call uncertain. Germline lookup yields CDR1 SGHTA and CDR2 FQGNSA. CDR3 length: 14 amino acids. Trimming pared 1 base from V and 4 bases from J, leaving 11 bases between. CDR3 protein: CASSLVSIPYEQYF. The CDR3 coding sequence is TGTGCCAGCAGCTTAGTTAGTATACCTTACGAGCAGTACTTC.

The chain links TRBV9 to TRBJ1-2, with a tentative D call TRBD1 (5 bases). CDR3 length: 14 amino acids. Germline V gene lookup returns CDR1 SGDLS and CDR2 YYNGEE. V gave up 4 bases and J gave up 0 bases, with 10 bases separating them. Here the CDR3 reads CASSPRGTNYGYTF. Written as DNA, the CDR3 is TGTGCCAGCAGCCCCCGGGGGACTAACTATGGCTACACCTTC. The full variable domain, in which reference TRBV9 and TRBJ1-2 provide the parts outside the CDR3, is DSGVTQTPKHLITATGQRVTLRCSPRSGDLSVYWYQQSLDQGLQFLIQYYNGEERAKGNILERFSAQQFPDLHSELNLSSLELGDSALYFCASSPRGTNYGYTFGSGTRLTVV.

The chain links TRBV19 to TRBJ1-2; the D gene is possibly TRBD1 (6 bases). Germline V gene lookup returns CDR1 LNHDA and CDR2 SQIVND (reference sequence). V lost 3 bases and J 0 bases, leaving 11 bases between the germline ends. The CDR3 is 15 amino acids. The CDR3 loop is CASSIVAGANYGYTF. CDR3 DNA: TGTGCCAGTAGTATTGTGGCAGGGGCTAACTATGGCTACACCTTC.

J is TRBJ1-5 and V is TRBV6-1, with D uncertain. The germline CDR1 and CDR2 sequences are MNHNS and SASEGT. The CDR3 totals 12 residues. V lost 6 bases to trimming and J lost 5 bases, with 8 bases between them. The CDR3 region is CASRSMYQPQHF. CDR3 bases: TGTGCCAGCAGAAGTATGTATCAGCCCCAGCATTTT.

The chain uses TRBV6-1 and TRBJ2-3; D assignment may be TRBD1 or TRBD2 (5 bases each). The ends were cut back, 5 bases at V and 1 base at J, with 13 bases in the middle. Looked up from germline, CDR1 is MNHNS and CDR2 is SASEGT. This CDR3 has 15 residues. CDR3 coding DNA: TGTGCCAGCAGTCGGGACCCACAACGCACAGATACGCAGTATTTT. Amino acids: CASSRDPQRTDTQYF.

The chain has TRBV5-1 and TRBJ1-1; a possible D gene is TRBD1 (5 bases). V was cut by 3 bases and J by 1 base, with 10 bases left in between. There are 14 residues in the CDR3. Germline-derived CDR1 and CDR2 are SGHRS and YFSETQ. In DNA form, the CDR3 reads TGCGCCAGCAGCTACGGGACCGCGAACACTGAAGCTTTCTTT. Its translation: CASSYGTANTEAFF.